A selection of T cell receptor beta chains follows, all from one sample in a study of blood T cells in healthy people across ages. TCRdb reprocessed the 5' RACE reads via MiXCR and lists one record per CDR3 protein. The sample has about 1.1 million distinct CDR3 sequences; approximately 38% are singletons. Sequenced material: blood. The origin of the receptors is a man younger than 30 in good health. Each CDR3 is given with its conserved first and last residue. D genes are given only for firm matches. Clone size is not always given. Where it is, it says once, few, many or a class for expanded clones.

clone size: few; D gene: .; V gene: TRBV6-1; J gene: TRBJ2-1; CDR3 DNA: TGTGCCAGCAGTGAAGCGCCAGGTGGCGAGCAGTTCTTC; CDR3 protein: CASSEAPGGEQFF
clone size: .; D gene: .; V gene: TRBV13; J gene: TRBJ2-3; CDR3 DNA: TGTGCCAGCAGCTTAGAAGGGGCAGGCCCAGGGGATACGCAGTATTTT; CDR3 protein: CASSLEGAGPGDTQYF
clone size: many; D gene: .; V gene: TRBV7-2; J gene: TRBJ1-1; CDR3 DNA: TGTGCCAGCAGCTTAGCTACGGGGGGCACTGAAGCTTTCTTT; CDR3 protein: CASSLATGGTEAFF
clone size: .; D gene: TRBD2; V gene: TRBV6-2/TRBV6-3; J gene: TRBJ2-1; CDR3 DNA: TGTGCCAGCAGTTACTCCCGACTAGCGCCGAGCTCCTACAATGAGCAGTTCTTC; CDR3 protein: CASSYSRLAPSSYNEQFF
clone size: few; D gene: .; V gene: TRBV6-5; J gene: TRBJ2-1; CDR3 DNA: TGTGCCGTAAGGGACGGACACAATGAGCAGTTCTTC; CDR3 protein: CAVRDGHNEQFF
clone size: few; D gene: TRBD1; V gene: TRBV9; J gene: TRBJ1-1; CDR3 DNA: TGTGCCAGCAGCGCCGGGGGGACAGGAAACACTGAAGCTTTCTTT; CDR3 protein: CASSAGGTGNTEAFF
clone size: .; D gene: .; V gene: TRBV4-3; J gene: TRBJ1-2; CDR3 DNA: TGCGCCAGCAGCCGGGACGGTCACTTTTATGGCTACACCTTC; CDR3 protein: CASSRDGHFYGYTF
clone size: .; D gene: TRBD2; V gene: TRBV6-2/TRBV6-3; J gene: TRBJ2-1; CDR3 DNA: TGTGCCAGCAGTTCCGGGACTAGCGGGGGCCTCTACAATGAGCAGTTCTTC; CDR3 protein: CASSSGTSGGLYNEQFF
clone size: once; D gene: .; V gene: TRBV4-2; J gene: TRBJ1-2; CDR3 DNA: TGTGCCAACAGCCAGACTCGGGACAACAACTATGGCTACACCTTC; CDR3 protein: CANSQTRDNNYGYTF
clone size: few; D gene: .; V gene: TRBV10-3; J gene: TRBJ2-6; CDR3 DNA: TGTGCCGCCCGTGGCGGGGCCAACGTCCTGACTTTC; CDR3 protein: CAARGGANVLTF
clone size: .; D gene: TRBD1; V gene: TRBV6-2/TRBV6-3; J gene: TRBJ2-5; CDR3 DNA: TGTGCCAGCAAACAGGGGGCGAGTGGTGAGCAGTACTTC; CDR3 protein: CASKQGASGEQYF
clone size: many; D gene: .; V gene: TRBV6-6; J gene: TRBJ2-7; CDR3 DNA: TGTGCCAGCAGTTACAGGACCTACGAGCAGTACTTC; CDR3 protein: CASSYRTYEQYF
clone size: few; D gene: TRBD1; V gene: TRBV12-3/TRBV12-4; J gene: TRBJ2-3; CDR3 DNA: TGTGCCAGCAGTTTTCGGGACAGGATCACAGATACGCAGTATTTT; CDR3 protein: CASSFRDRITDTQYF
clone size: few; D gene: .; V gene: TRBV4-3; J gene: TRBJ2-3; CDR3 DNA: TGCGCCAGCAGCCAAGAGGGGGGTACGCCAGATACGCAGTATTTT; CDR3 protein: CASSQEGGTPDTQYF
clone size: few; D gene: TRBD1; V gene: TRBV12-3/TRBV12-4; J gene: TRBJ1-2; CDR3 DNA: TGTGCCAGCAGAGGACAGGGACAGAACTATGGCTACACCTTC; CDR3 protein: CASRGQGQNYGYTF
clone size: .; D gene: TRBD2; V gene: TRBV7-6; J gene: TRBJ2-3; CDR3 DNA: TGTGCCAGCAGCCGCACTAGCGGGGGTGATCCTAGCACAGATACGCAGTATTTT; CDR3 protein: CASSRTSGGDPSTDTQYF
clone size: once; D gene: TRBD2; V gene: TRBV4-1; J gene: TRBJ2-3; CDR3 DNA: TGCGCCAGCAGCCAAGCAGCGGGGAACACAGATACGCAGTATTTT; CDR3 protein: CASSQAAGNTDTQYF
clone size: few; D gene: .; V gene: TRBV12-3/TRBV12-4; J gene: TRBJ2-5; CDR3 DNA: TGTGCCAGCAGTTTCAGGGACCCCGGGGAGACCCAGTACTTC; CDR3 protein: CASSFRDPGETQYF
clone size: .; D gene: TRBD2; V gene: TRBV7-2; J gene: TRBJ2-7; CDR3 DNA: TGTGCCAGCAGCTTACGACTAGCGGGGGTGAAAGTCAATGAGCAGTACTTC; CDR3 protein: CASSLRLAGVKVNEQYF
clone size: .; D gene: TRBD1; V gene: TRBV24-1; J gene: TRBJ2-2; CDR3 DNA: TGTGCCACCAGTGACCCGCGGACAGGTGATAGCGGGGAGCTGTTTTTT; CDR3 protein: CATSDPRTGDSGELFF
clone size: .; D gene: .; V gene: TRBV6-5; J gene: TRBJ1-2; CDR3 DNA: TGTGCCAGCAGTTACGGCGGTATGGGCGGCGGGGGCTACACCTTC; CDR3 protein: CASSYGGMGGGGYTF
clone size: few; D gene: .; V gene: TRBV12-3/TRBV12-4; J gene: TRBJ1-3; CDR3 DNA: TGTGCCAGCAGTTTTGAAGTCAACACCATATATTTT; CDR3 protein: CASSFEVNTIYF
clone size: .; D gene: .; V gene: TRBV27; J gene: TRBJ1-5; CDR3 DNA: TGTGCCAGCAGTTTATCCCCGACGGGTAGCAATCAGCCCCAGCATTTT; CDR3 protein: CASSLSPTGSNQPQHF
clone size: .; D gene: .; V gene: TRBV19; J gene: TRBJ1-5; CDR3 DNA: TGTGCCAGTAGTATAGAAAAAAATCAGCCCCAGCATTTT; CDR3 protein: CASSIEKNQPQHF
clone size: few; D gene: .; V gene: TRBV5-1; J gene: TRBJ2-1; CDR3 DNA: TGCGCCAGCAGCGTGGGGACGATCAATGAGCAGTTCTTC; CDR3 protein: CASSVGTINEQFF
clone size: once; D gene: .; V gene: TRBV19; J gene: TRBJ1-1; CDR3 DNA: TGTGCCAGTAGGATGAGACCCGCTGAAGCTTTCTTT; CDR3 protein: CASRMRPAEAFF
clone size: .; D gene: .; V gene: TRBV20-1; J gene: TRBJ2-3; CDR3 DNA: TGCAGTGCTAGAACCGGAACCAATACGCAGTATTTT; CDR3 protein: CSARTGTNTQYF
clone size: many; D gene: .; V gene: TRBV25-1; J gene: TRBJ1-2; CDR3 DNA: TGTGCCAGCAGTGAACCGGCCCCCTATTATGGCTACACCTTC; CDR3 protein: CASSEPAPYYGYTF
clone size: .; D gene: .; V gene: TRBV12-3/TRBV12-4; J gene: TRBJ2-5; CDR3 DNA: TGTGCCAGCAGTTTTACTCTCGGGGGCGAGACCCAGTACTTC; CDR3 protein: CASSFTLGGETQYF
clone size: many; D gene: .; V gene: TRBV4-1; J gene: TRBJ1-2; CDR3 DNA: TGCGCCAGCAGCCAAGACACGGCGGTCTATGGCTACACCTTC; CDR3 protein: CASSQDTAVYGYTF
clone size: .; D gene: TRBD2; V gene: TRBV5-6; J gene: TRBJ2-1; CDR3 DNA: TGTGCCAGCAGCTTGGTTGGTAGCGGGGTGAACAATGAGCAGTTCTTC; CDR3 protein: CASSLVGSGVNNEQFF
clone size: .; D gene: .; V gene: TRBV29-1; J gene: TRBJ1-2; CDR3 DNA: TGCAGCGCCGGGACGGAAGGCTACACCTTC; CDR3 protein: CSAGTEGYTF
clone size: few; D gene: .; V gene: TRBV4-2; J gene: TRBJ1-2; CDR3 DNA: TGTGCCAGCAGCCAAGAGAATCTGAATGGCTACACCTTC; CDR3 protein: CASSQENLNGYTF
clone size: few; D gene: TRBD2; V gene: TRBV5-1; J gene: TRBJ2-2; CDR3 DNA: TGCGCCAGCAGCTGGATAGCGGGGGATCCCACCGGGGAGCTGTTTTTT; CDR3 protein: CASSWIAGDPTGELFF
clone size: .; D gene: .; V gene: TRBV5-1; J gene: TRBJ1-2; CDR3 DNA: TGCGCCAGCAGCTTCGAGGACAGCCAGACCTATGGCTACATCTTC; CDR3 protein: CASSFEDSQTYGYIF
clone size: few; D gene: .; V gene: TRBV7-8; J gene: TRBJ1-1; CDR3 DNA: TGTGCCAGCAGCTTGGGAGGTCGGGCCACTGAAGCTTTCTTT; CDR3 protein: CASSLGGRATEAFF
clone size: few; D gene: TRBD1; V gene: TRBV20-1; J gene: TRBJ1-2; CDR3 DNA: TGCAGTGCTAGAAGCATCCGTACAGGGGTACAGGTGAATGGCTACACCTTC; CDR3 protein: CSARSIRTGVQVNGYTF
clone size: .; D gene: .; V gene: TRBV7-2; J gene: TRBJ1-4; CDR3 DNA: TGTGCCAGCAGAATAAGTGAAAAACTGTTTTTT; CDR3 protein: CASRISEKLFF
clone size: once; D gene: .; V gene: TRBV6-6; J gene: TRBJ2-3; CDR3 DNA: TGTGCCAGCAGTGCCACCATCAGAACAGATACGCAGTATTTT; CDR3 protein: CASSATIRTDTQYF
clone size: many; D gene: TRBD1; V gene: TRBV5-1; J gene: TRBJ2-1; CDR3 DNA: TGCGCCAGCAGCGAAAGGACAGGTAGCTCCTACAATGAGCAGTTCTTC; CDR3 protein: CASSERTGSSYNEQFF
clone size: .; D gene: TRBD1; V gene: TRBV4-3; J gene: TRBJ1-1; CDR3 DNA: TGCGCCAGCAGCCACCTCCAGGGGGGGGAAACTGAAGCTTTCTTT; CDR3 protein: CASSHLQGGETEAFF
clone size: few; D gene: .; V gene: TRBV4-1; J gene: TRBJ1-2; CDR3 DNA: TGCGCCAGCAGCCAAGAGGGCAGGGACTCTAACTATGGCTACACCTTC; CDR3 protein: CASSQEGRDSNYGYTF
clone size: .; D gene: TRBD2; V gene: TRBV3-1; J gene: TRBJ2-3; CDR3 DNA: TGTGCCAGCACTCCCCTAGCGGGGGGTGCACACAACACAGATACGCAGTATTTT; CDR3 protein: CASTPLAGGAHNTDTQYF
clone size: .; D gene: TRBD1; V gene: TRBV9; J gene: TRBJ2-7; CDR3 DNA: TGTGCCAGCAGCGCGACCGGGACAGGGATCGGCGAGCAGTACTTC; CDR3 protein: CASSATGTGIGEQYF
clone size: few; D gene: .; V gene: TRBV7-2; J gene: TRBJ1-2; CDR3 DNA: TGTGCCAGCAGCCAGAACAGGGAGAACTATGGCTACACCTTC; CDR3 protein: CASSQNRENYGYTF
clone size: few; D gene: .; V gene: TRBV7-9; J gene: TRBJ2-1; CDR3 DNA: TGTGCCAGCAGCTCAGAGAGCTGGGAGTTCTTC; CDR3 protein: CASSSESWEFF
clone size: .; D gene: .; V gene: TRBV6-1; J gene: TRBJ2-3; CDR3 DNA: TGTGCCAGCAGCAGGGTCGGTCGGGCAGATACGCAGTATTTT; CDR3 protein: CASSRVGRADTQYF
clone size: few; D gene: .; V gene: TRBV5-1; J gene: TRBJ2-7; CDR3 DNA: TGCGCCAGCAGTTCCAGGTGGGACTCTCCCTTGGGGGAGCAGTACTTC; CDR3 protein: CASSSRWDSPLGEQYF
clone size: few; D gene: .; V gene: TRBV7-9; J gene: TRBJ1-2; CDR3 DNA: TGTGCCAGCAGCTTATGGAGAGTCTACACCTTC; CDR3 protein: CASSLWRVYTF
clone size: once; D gene: TRBD1; V gene: TRBV20-1; J gene: TRBJ1-1; CDR3 DNA: TGCAGTGCTGGAGGGGGCTCTTTGGGTGAGAGCGCTGAAGCTTTCTTT; CDR3 protein: CSAGGGSLGESAEAFF
clone size: .; D gene: .; V gene: TRBV20-1; J gene: TRBJ2-7; CDR3 DNA: TGCAGTGCTAGAGATCTCGGGGGGCGTTCAGTCGAGCAGTACTTC; CDR3 protein: CSARDLGGRSVEQYF
clone size: few; D gene: .; V gene: TRBV12-3/TRBV12-4; J gene: TRBJ1-2; CDR3 DNA: TGTGCCAGCAGGCTTGGGGACATCAGCAACTATGGCTACACCTTC; CDR3 protein: CASRLGDISNYGYTF
clone size: few; D gene: .; V gene: TRBV7-2; J gene: TRBJ1-3; CDR3 DNA: TGTGCCAGCAGCCAAACACCCTCTGGAAACACCATATATTTT; CDR3 protein: CASSQTPSGNTIYF
clone size: .; D gene: TRBD1; V gene: TRBV5-5; J gene: TRBJ2-5; CDR3 DNA: TGTGCCAGCAGCTTCTACAGGGGAAGGGAAGAGACCCAGTACTTC; CDR3 protein: CASSFYRGREETQYF
clone size: few; D gene: .; V gene: TRBV5-6; J gene: TRBJ2-1; CDR3 DNA: TGTGCCAGCAGCTTGGTATGGGCAGGGAAACTGTACGATGAGCAGTTCTTC; CDR3 protein: CASSLVWAGKLYDEQFF
clone size: .; D gene: .; V gene: TRBV9; J gene: TRBJ1-2; CDR3 DNA: TGTGCCAGCAGCGTAGAAGGAGACAGTAACTATGGCTACACCTTC; CDR3 protein: CASSVEGDSNYGYTF
clone size: .; D gene: .; V gene: TRBV12-3/TRBV12-4; J gene: TRBJ2-1; CDR3 DNA: TGTGCCTCAGGCAGGGTGATGTATGAGCAGTTCTTC; CDR3 protein: CASGRVMYEQFF
clone size: many; D gene: TRBD2; V gene: TRBV5-1; J gene: TRBJ2-3; CDR3 DNA: TGCGCCAGCAGCTTGAATAGCGGGACAGATACGCAGTATTTT; CDR3 protein: CASSLNSGTDTQYF
clone size: few; D gene: .; V gene: TRBV4-2; J gene: TRBJ2-5; CDR3 DNA: TGTGCCAGCAGCCAAGATCGTCGCAGTACTCAAGAGACCCAGTACTTC; CDR3 protein: CASSQDRRSTQETQYF